The clone carrying this T cell receptor (beta chain) was counted only a few times. Amplification yielded TCR beta CDR3 regions, with RNA transcripts as the source. During a first-round RT-PCR of the TCR CDR3, the HTBI primer set was used. TCRdb fed the multiplex PCR reads into MiXCR, producing one record per CDR3 protein. This table holds more than 550,000 distinct CDR3 sequences, around 20% found once. This entry is derived from a study of T cells in Graves' hyperthyroidism and ophthalmopathy. The hyperthyroidism patients had all been newly diagnosed, and their disease duration was under 2 months. Their ages ranged from 18 to 65 years. The source is a woman between 50 and 59 years old with Graves' hyperthyroidism that later progressed to Graves' ophthalmopathy. The sample was blood.

CDR3 DNA: TGCAGCGTGACCGGACTAGCGGGGGGGGAATACAATGAGCAGTTCTTC. Residues: CSVTGLAGGEYNEQFF. This chain joins TRBV29-1 and TRBJ2-1, with TRBD2 identical over 15 bases. CDR3 size: 16 residues. V lost 6 bases to trimming and J lost 4 bases; unmatched junction nucleotides: 7. Germline CDR1 and CDR2: SQVTM and ANQGSEA.